These 25 T cell receptor beta chains were all obtained from the same sample, sequenced in a study of T cell responses to AZD1222 COVID-19 vaccine. Sequenced by immunoSEQ multiplex PCR; TCRdb stores in-frame clones only, minus some. The table shows tens of thousands of clones, with about 85% occurring only once. The starting material was peripheral blood, obtained on day 0 of AZD1222 vaccination. The receptor set was obtained from an adult in good health.

This clone was found once. This chain connects TRBV7-9 to TRBJ1-4; TRBD1 agrees at 8 bases. CDR1 SEHNR and CDR2 FQNEAQ come from the germline V gene (reference sequence). There are 15 residues in the CDR3. The trim removed 2 bases at V and 4 bases at J, leaving 3 bases unmatched. The CDR3 reads CASSLRTGRNEKLFF. The CDR3, as DNA: TGTGCCAGCAGCTTAAGGACAGGGCGTAATGAAAAACTGTTTTTT.

Only one count was recorded for this clone. The chain uses TRBV5-1 and TRBJ2-7, with D unresolved. Trimming took 4 bases from V and 3 from J, leaving 11 bases between them. Germline-derived CDR1 and CDR2 are SGHRS and YFSETQ. The CDR3 consists of 13 residues. CDR3 sequence reads: CASSQRYSYEQYF. The CDR3 nucleotides read TGCGCCAGCAGCCAGCGATACAGCTACGAGCAGTACTTC.

CDR3 residues: CASRDTFEGNTIYF. CDR3 DNA: TGTGCCAGCAGAGACACCTTCGAAGGAAACACCATATATTTT. The rearrangement joins TRBV6-6 to TRBJ1-3; unclear D gene. The V gene's germline CDR1 is MNHNY and CDR2 SVGAGI (reference sequence). The length of the CDR3 is 14 residues. Trimming shortened V by 6 bases and J by 4 bases, and 13 bases separated the two germline ends.

The CDR3 DNA sequence: TGCAGTGCTAGTTGGACGGGGGGGAATTCACCCCTCCACTTT. Translating it yields CSASWTGGNSPLHF. The chain has TRBV20-1 and TRBJ1-6, with D possibly being TRBD1 (5 bases). There are 14 residues in the CDR3. Trimming took off 3 bases at V and 7 bases at J, with 13 bases between the two ends. Germline loops: CDR1 DFQATT, CDR2 SNEGSKA (reference sequence).

This clone came up once. This rearrangement joins TRBV6-5 to TRBJ1-5; D ambiguous. The V gene lost 0 bases and the J gene lost 6 bases, with 12 bases spanning the gap. The length of the CDR3 is 15 residues. Germline V CDR1 and CDR2: MNHEY, SVGAGI. DNA for the CDR3: TGTGCCAGCAGTTACTCGCGGCCCGCAAGTCAGCCCCAGCATTTT. Its translation is CASSYSRPASQPQHF.

The chain combines TRBV7-6 with TRBJ2-7, with D possibly being TRBD1 or TRBD2 (6 bases each). This CDR3 region has 13 residues. Germline V lookup: CDR1 SGHVS, CDR2 FNYEAQ. Trimming took 4 bases from V and 8 from J, leaving 15 bases between them. In nucleotides, the CDR3 is TGTGCCAGCAGCTCCCTCGAGGGGGGTAAGCAGTACTTC. This gives the protein CASSSLEGGKQYF.

This clone was observed a single time. The rearrangement uses TRBV28 and TRBJ1-4, with 8 bases fitting TRBD1. The germline V gene encodes CDR1 MDHEN and CDR2 SYDVKM. The CDR3 covers 15 residues. Losses at the gene ends were 3 bases for V and 3 bases for J; bases not matched to a gene: 3. Here the CDR3 reads CASSFRGRANEKLFF. CDR3 coding DNA: TGTGCCAGCAGTTTCAGGGGGCGGGCTAATGAAAAACTGTTTTTT.

J is TRBJ2-2 and V is TRBV7-9; D perhaps matches TRBD1 (7 bases). The CDR3 consists of 16 residues. The germline CDR1 and CDR2 sequences are SEHNR and FQNEAQ (reference sequence). Trimming took off 7 bases at V and 6 bases at J, with 21 bases between the two ends. The CDR3 DNA sequence: TGTGCCAGCACCCCAATCAGGGGGGCCTCCCCCGGGGAGCTGTTTTTT. It is translated as CASTPIRGASPGELFF.

This clone has a handful of counts. The chain joins TRBV7-9 to TRBJ2-7; 9 nucleotides line up with TRBD1. Germline V gene sequence: CDR1 SEHNR, CDR2 FQNEAQ (reference sequence). V lost 5 bases to trimming and J lost 1 base; unmatched junction nucleotides: 12. The CDR3 is made up of 17 amino acids. Written as DNA, the CDR3 is TGTGCCAGCAGCACGCAGTCGGGACAGGGAGTTTCCTACGAGCAGTACTTC. This codes for CASSTQSGQGVSYEQYF. Variable domain in full (rest from reference TRBV7-9 and TRBJ2-7): DTGVSQNPRHKITKRGQNVTFRCDPISEHNRLYWYRQTLGQGPEFLTYFQNEAQLEKSRLLSDRFSAERPKGSFSTLEIQRTEQGDSAMYLCASSTQSGQGVSYEQYFGPGTRLTVT.

The chain is built from TRBV13 and TRBJ2-7; 9 nucleotides line up with TRBD1. Per germline, CDR1 PRHDT and CDR2 FYEKMQ (reference sequence). Trimming removed 5 bases from V and 3 bases from J; junction bases left unmatched: 5. The CDR3 contains 14 residues. CDR3 bases: TGTGCCAGCAGCCAGACAGGGGGAGACTACGAGCAGTACTTC. This encodes CASSQTGGDYEQYF.

The genes are TRBV29-1 and TRBJ1-1, with 7 bases matching TRBD1. The germline CDR1 and CDR2 sequences are SQVTM and ANQGSEA. This CDR3 is 19 amino acids long. With V trimmed by 1 base and J by 0 bases, 17 bases remained unmatched. CDR3 amino acids: CSVEAGQGESIWMNTEAFF. The CDR3 DNA is TGCAGCGTTGAAGCCGGGCAGGGGGAATCAATATGGATGAACACTGAAGCTTTCTTT.

The genes are TRBV10-3 and TRBJ1-2, with D tentatively TRBD1 (5 bases). V was shortened by 3 bases and J by 3 bases, with 5 bases between the two germline ends. CDR3 length: 12 amino acids. CDR1 and CDR2 from the germline V gene are ENHRY and SYGVKD. The DNA of the CDR3 is TGTGCCATCAGTGAACAGGACTATGGCTACACCTTC. Encoded protein: CAISEQDYGYTF.

The chain links TRBV6-6 to TRBJ1-1; no clear D gene. The V end was cut by 10 bases, the J end by 3 bases, with 12 bases between. Germline V gene data show CDR1 as MNHNY and CDR2 as SVGAGI (reference sequence). The CDR3 has 12 residues. The CDR3 bases are TGTGCCACCGTCGATGAGTACACTGAAGCTTTCTTT. Translated, it gives CATVDEYTEAFF.

In DNA form, the CDR3 reads TGTGCCAGCAGCACAACAGATAACTATGGCTACACCTTC. Translated, it gives CASSTTDNYGYTF. The V call is TRBV5-6, the J call TRBJ1-2; D is undetermined. There are 13 residues in the CDR3. CDR1 and CDR2 from the germline V gene are SGHDT and YYEEEE. Trimming removed 4 bases from V and 1 base from J, with 8 bases in between.

The V gene is TRBV14, the J gene TRBJ1-2, with D tentatively TRBD1 (6 bases). The germline V gene has CDR1 SGHDN and CDR2 FVKESK. Between the trimmed V and J ends, which lost 1 base and 4 bases, there was a span of 16 bases. The CDR3 is made up of 16 amino acids. CDR3 bases: TGTGCCAGCAGCCAAGGACGGGACACCCGGGCCTATGGCTACACCTTC. Its protein product is CASSQGRDTRAYGYTF.

V is TRBV5-6 and J is TRBJ2-3; weak D call: TRBD1 (7 bases). The germline V gene encodes CDR1 SGHDT and CDR2 YYEEEE. The CDR3 sequence is 14 residues long. Trimming took 0 bases from V and 6 from J, leaving 11 bases between them. CDR3 in amino acids: CASSLAAGGDTQYF. CDR3 bases: TGTGCCAGCAGCTTGGCGGCAGGGGGGGATACGCAGTATTTT.

This clone occurred a few times. The chain couples TRBV5-4 to TRBJ2-7; no clear D gene. CDR1 is SGHNT and CDR2 is YYREEE in the germline V gene (reference sequence). The V and J ends lost 4 bases and 3 bases respectively, with 8 bases between them. This CDR3 is built from 12 residues. CDR3 in DNA: TGTGCCAGCAGCCGGGTGATCTACGAGCAGTACTTC. This gives the protein CASSRVIYEQYF.

The chain joins TRBV28 to TRBJ2-5; no clear D. Trimming pared 5 bases from V and 3 bases from J, leaving 10 bases between. This CDR3 is 13 amino acids long. CDR1 and CDR2 (germline): MDHEN, SYDVKM. CDR3 in amino acids: CASSPGREETQYF. The CDR3 DNA sequence: TGTGCCAGCAGTCCTGGTCGGGAAGAGACCCAGTACTTC.

The gene calls are TRBV12-5 and TRBJ1-1; D is perhaps TRBD1 (5 bases). The CDR3 is 14 residues long. Trimming took off 3 bases at V and 6 bases at J, with 14 bases between the two ends. In germline, CDR1 is LGHNT, CDR2 FRNRAP. The CDR3: CASGFIMGRAEAFF. As DNA, the CDR3 is TGTGCTAGTGGTTTCATTATGGGACGGGCTGAAGCTTTCTTT. Based on the CDR3 plus reference TRBV12-5 and TRBJ1-1, the full variable domain is DARVTQTPRHKVTEMGQEVTMRCQPILGHNTVFWYRQTMMQGLELLAYFRNRAPLDDSGMPKDRFSAEMPDATLATLKIQPSEPRDSAVYFCASGFIMGRAEAFFGQGTRLTVV.

This clone was counted only a few times. In DNA, the CDR3 is TGTGCCTACCACTCGGGGACAGGGGGCTCACCCCTCCACTTT. This translates into CAYHSGTGGSPLHF. The V gene is TRBV7-9, the J gene TRBJ1-6; 12 nucleotides agree with TRBD1. Germline values: CDR1 SEHNR, CDR2 FQNEAQ (reference sequence). The CDR3 covers 14 residues. The V and J ends lost 11 bases and 10 bases, in that order; junction bases with no gene match: 9.

The gene calls are TRBV7-6 and TRBJ1-3; unclear D gene. There are 16 residues in the CDR3. Germline-derived CDR1 and CDR2 are SGHVS and FNYEAQ. Trimming stripped 5 bases from V and 2 bases from J, with 16 bases between. The CDR3 spells CASSPTGARPGNTIYF. The CDR3 DNA reads as TGTGCCAGCAGCCCAACCGGCGCGAGGCCTGGAAACACCATATATTTT.

The chain combines TRBV7-2 with TRBJ1-6, with D unclear. V was clipped by 1 base and J by 0 bases, with 10 bases between them. The CDR3 is 17 amino acids. Germline assignment: CDR1 SGHTA and CDR2 FQGNSA. The CDR3 loop is CASSLDLSGSYNSPLHF. The CDR3 coding sequence is TGTGCCAGCAGCTTAGACCTCTCTGGCTCCTATAATTCACCCCTCCACTTT.

The CDR3 protein is CASSGRTGRSWDTEAFF. CDR3 in DNA: TGTGCCAGCAGTGGAAGGACAGGGAGATCCTGGGACACTGAAGCTTTCTTT. This chain links TRBV6-2 or TRBV6-3 with TRBJ1-1; TRBD1 matches 8 bases. The CDR3 totals 17 residues. Germline values: CDR1 MNHEY, CDR2 SVGEGT. The V gene end was trimmed by 5 bases and the J gene end by 3 bases; junction bases not matched to a gene: 14.

The chain combines TRBV10-3 with TRBJ1-2; D call uncertain. CDR1 and CDR2 (germline): ENHRY, SYGVKD. The V and J ends lost 0 bases and 0 bases respectively, with 8 bases between them. The CDR3 extends over 15 amino acids. The DNA for the CDR3 is TGTGCCATCAGTGAGTCGGGGAGCCCTAACTATGGCTACACCTTC. It codes for CAISESGSPNYGYTF.

The chain links TRBV7-9 to TRBJ1-2; D gene uncertain. Germline V gives CDR1 SEHNR, CDR2 FQNEAQ (reference sequence). This CDR3 spans 13 amino acids. Between the trimmed V and J ends, which lost 1 base and 6 bases, there was a span of 9 bases. CDR3 sequence reads: CASSLEGQNGYTF. The DNA for the CDR3 is TGTGCCAGCAGCTTAGAAGGTCAAAATGGCTACACCTTC.